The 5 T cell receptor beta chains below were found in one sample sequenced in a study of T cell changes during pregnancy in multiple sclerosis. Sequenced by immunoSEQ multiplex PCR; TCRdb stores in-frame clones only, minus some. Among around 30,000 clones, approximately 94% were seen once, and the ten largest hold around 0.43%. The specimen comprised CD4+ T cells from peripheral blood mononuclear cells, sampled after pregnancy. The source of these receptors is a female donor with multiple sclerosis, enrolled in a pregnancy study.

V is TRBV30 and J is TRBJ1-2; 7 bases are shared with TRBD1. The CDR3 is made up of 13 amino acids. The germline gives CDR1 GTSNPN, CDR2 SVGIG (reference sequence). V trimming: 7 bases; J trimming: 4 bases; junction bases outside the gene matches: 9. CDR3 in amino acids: CALSGGFVYGYTF. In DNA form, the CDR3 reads TGTGCCTTGTCAGGGGGTTTTGTCTATGGCTACACCTTC. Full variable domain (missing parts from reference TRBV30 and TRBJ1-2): SQTIHQWPATLVQPVGSPLSLECTVEGTSNPNLYWYRQAAGRGLQLLFYSVGIGQISSEVPQNLSASRPQDRQFILSSKKLLLSDSGFYLCALSGGFVYGYTFGSGTRLTVV.

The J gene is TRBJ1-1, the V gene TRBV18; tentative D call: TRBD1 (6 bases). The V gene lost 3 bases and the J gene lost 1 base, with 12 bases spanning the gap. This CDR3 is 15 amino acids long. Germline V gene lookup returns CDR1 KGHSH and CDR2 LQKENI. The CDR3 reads CASSPRTASNTEAFF. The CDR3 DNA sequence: TGTGCCAGCTCACCCCGGACAGCCTCGAACACTGAAGCTTTCTTT.

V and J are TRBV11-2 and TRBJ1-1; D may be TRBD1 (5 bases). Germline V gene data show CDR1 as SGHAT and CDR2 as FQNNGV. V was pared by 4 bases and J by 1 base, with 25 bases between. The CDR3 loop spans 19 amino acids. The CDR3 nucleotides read TGTGCCAGCAGCTCCTCGCCCCGCAGGGCGCCATGGAGGAACACTGAAGCTTTCTTT. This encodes CASSSSPRRAPWRNTEAFF.

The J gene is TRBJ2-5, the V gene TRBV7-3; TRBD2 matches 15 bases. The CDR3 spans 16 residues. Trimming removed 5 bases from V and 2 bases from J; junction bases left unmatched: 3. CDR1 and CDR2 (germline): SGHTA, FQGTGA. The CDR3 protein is CASSPGTSGGQETQYF. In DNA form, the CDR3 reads TGTGCCAGCAGCCCAGGGACTAGCGGGGGGCAAGAGACCCAGTACTTC.

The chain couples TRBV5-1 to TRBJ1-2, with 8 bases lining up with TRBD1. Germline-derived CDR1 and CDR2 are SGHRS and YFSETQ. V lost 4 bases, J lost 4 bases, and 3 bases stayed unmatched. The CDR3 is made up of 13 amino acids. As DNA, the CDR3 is TGCGCCAGCAGCATAACAGGGGGCTATGGCTACACCTTC. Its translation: CASSITGGYGYTF. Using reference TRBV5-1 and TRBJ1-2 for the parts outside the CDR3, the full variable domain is KAGVTQTPRYLIKTRGQQVTLSCSPISGHRSVSWYQQTPGQGLQFLFEYFSETQRNKGNFPGRFSGRQFSNSRSEMNVSTLELGDSALYLCASSITGGYGYTFGSGTRLTVV.